Sequencing of this T cell receptor beta chain was carried out in a study of human T cells and chemical hapten exposure. Trimming pared 3 bases from V and 2 bases from J, leaving 11 bases between. Per the germline V gene, CDR1 is SGHRS and CDR2 is YFSETQ. CDR3 length equals 15 residues. The time point is: pre-sensitization, week 0. The treatment: therapeutic diphenylcyclopropenone sensitization with weekly scalp DPC. Alopecia patients deemed DPC-suitable, aged 18 to 70, excluding pregnancy. During construction of the library, unique molecular identifiers were attached to individual cDNA molecules for quantitative, reproducible TCR counting. In TCRdb, the RACE reads were re-called with MiXCR into one record per CDR3 protein. The sample includes some 200,000 distinct CDR3 sequences, roughly 30% of them seen just once.

This receptor was identified in a woman in her twenties or thirties with alopecia areata. Some clones in this sample may be carry-over from other donors' samples. V and J are TRBV5-1 and TRBJ1-4; weak D call: TRBD1 (6 bases). This sample comprised whole blood, obtained in connection with sensitization to the hapten diphenylcyclopropenone (DPC). The CDR3 DNA sequence: TGCGCCAGCAGCTCCACCGGACAGACTAATGAAAAACTGTTTTTT. It translates to CASSSTGQTNEKLFF.